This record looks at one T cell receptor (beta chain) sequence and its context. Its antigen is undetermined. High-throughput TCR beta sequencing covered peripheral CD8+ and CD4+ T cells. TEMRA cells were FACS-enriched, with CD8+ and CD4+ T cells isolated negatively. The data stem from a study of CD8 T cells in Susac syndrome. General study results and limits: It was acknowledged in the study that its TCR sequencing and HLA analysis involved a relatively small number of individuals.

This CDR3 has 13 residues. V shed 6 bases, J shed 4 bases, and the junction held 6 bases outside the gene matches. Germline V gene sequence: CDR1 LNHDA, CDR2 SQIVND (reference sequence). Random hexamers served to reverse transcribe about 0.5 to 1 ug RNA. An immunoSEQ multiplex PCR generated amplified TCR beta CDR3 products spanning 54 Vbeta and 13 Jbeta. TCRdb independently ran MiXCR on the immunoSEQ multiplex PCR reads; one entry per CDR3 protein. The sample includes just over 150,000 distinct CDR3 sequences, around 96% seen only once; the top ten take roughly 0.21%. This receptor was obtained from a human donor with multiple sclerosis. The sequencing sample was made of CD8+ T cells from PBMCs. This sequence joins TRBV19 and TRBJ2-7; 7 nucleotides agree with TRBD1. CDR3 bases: TGTGCCAGTAGGGCGGACAGGAGGTACGAGCAGTACTTC. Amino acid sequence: CASRADRRYEQYF.